The sequence of this T cell receptor (beta chain) was determined in a study of identical twins. Study-level results: Beta out-of-frame sequences showed weaker excess twin sharing.

One entry per CDR3 protein results from TCRdb running MiXCR on the 5' RACE reads. This sample has hundreds of thousands of distinct CDR3 sequences; 6% to 8% occur once, and the top ten carry around 5%. Only a few counts were recorded for this clonotype. Antigen: not known. The CDR3 has 16 amino acids. Trimming cost V 5 bases and J 0 bases; bases outside gene matches: 8. Germline loops: CDR1 MNHEY, CDR2 SMNVEV (reference sequence). This sample was also put to use in a study of yellow fever vaccine responses in identical twins.

This receptor was taken from a woman aged 18-29 years in good health. The chain recombines TRBV27 with TRBJ2-7, with 9 bases fitting TRBD2. Material: CD8+ T cells sorted from blood. Written as DNA, the CDR3 is TGTGCCAGCAGTCCTTCAGCGGGAGGTTACTCCTACGAGCAGTACTTC. This sequence encodes CASSPSAGGYSYEQYF.